The 17 T cell receptor beta chains reported below all come from one sample, sequenced in a study of cytomegalovirus exposure and HLA in healthy donors. The PCR was carried out with 60 Vbeta primers and 13 Jbeta primers. Profiled with immunoSEQ multiplex PCR; TCRdb holds only in-frame clones, not every one. In the table there are fewer than 200,000 clones, roughly 70% of which are singletons. The source material was PBMCs. All receptors come from a girl between 10 and 17 years old in good health and CMV-seronegative.

This chain links TRBV29-1 with TRBJ1-2; D unclear. Trimming cost V 8 bases and J 4 bases, with 14 bases left between them. The germline V gene encodes CDR1 SQVTM and CDR2 ANQGSEA. The CDR3 is made up of 12 amino acids. The CDR3 sequence: CSISRESYGYTF. The CDR3 DNA sequence: TGCAGCATCTCCCGGGAGTCCTATGGCTACACCTTC. Supplemented by reference TRBV29-1 and TRBJ1-2, the full variable domain reads SAVISQKPSRDICQRGTSLTIQCQVDSQVTMMFWYRQQPGQSLTLIATANQGSEATYESGFVIDKFPISRPNLTFSTLTVSNMSPEDSSIYLCSISRESYGYTFGSGTRLTVV.

The chain is built from TRBV13 and TRBJ2-2, with TRBD1 as a possible D gene (6 bases). The CDR3 is 17 residues long. The V end lost 5 bases, the J end lost 3 bases, and 19 bases lay between the germline ends. CDR1 and CDR2 from the germline V gene are PRHDT and FYEKMQ (reference sequence). The CDR3 bases are TGTGCCAGCAGCCTAAAGATACAGGGATGGGACACCGGGGAGCTGTTTTTT. It is translated as CASSLKIQGWDTGELFF.

J is TRBJ1-2 and V is TRBV5-4; a possible D gene is TRBD1 (5 bases). The CDR3 contains 13 residues. Trimming took off 0 bases at V and 6 bases at J, with 9 bases between the two ends. The germline V gene has CDR1 SGHNT and CDR2 YYREEE (reference sequence). DNA for the CDR3: TGTGCCAGCAGCTTGGGAGCAGGGCATGGCTACACCTTC. Amino acid sequence: CASSLGAGHGYTF.

This chain uses TRBV6-1 with TRBJ1-6; D possibly corresponds to TRBD1 (6 bases). The CDR3 totals 15 residues. Germline assignment: CDR1 MNHNS and CDR2 SASEGT. V was clipped by 6 bases and J by 13 bases, with 22 bases between them. As DNA, the CDR3 is TGTGCCAGCAGACGAAGACAGGCGGCTTTGGATCCCCTCCACTTT. Its protein is CASRRRQAALDPLHF.

This clone was detected a few times. The chain is built from TRBV5-6 and TRBJ2-1, with D possibly matching TRBD2 (7 bases). Trimming cost V 5 bases and J 9 bases, with 18 bases left between them. The CDR3 spans 14 residues. Germline lookup yields CDR1 SGHDT and CDR2 YYEEEE. In DNA form, the CDR3 reads TGTGCCAGCAGTGAAGTGGGGGGGGCTACTGAGCAGTTCTTC. Its protein is CASSEVGGATEQFF.

The CDR3, as DNA: TGTGCCAGCAGCCAAGAGTGGGCGGGACTAGCGTACGAGCAGTACTTC. Encoded protein: CASSQEWAGLAYEQYF. This chain uses TRBV4-2 with TRBJ2-7; 10 positions agree with TRBD2. The length of the CDR3 is 16 residues. The trim removed 0 bases at V and 4 bases at J, leaving 6 bases unmatched. Germline V CDR1 and CDR2: LGHNA, YNFKEQ.

The rearrangement uses TRBV29-1 and TRBJ2-3; D not certain. Trimming removed 8 bases from V and 0 bases from J, with 15 bases in between. CDR1 SQVTM and CDR2 ANQGSEA come from the germline V gene. The CDR3 sequence is 14 residues long. This CDR3 is CSSSGGSSTDTQYF. The CDR3 DNA sequence: TGCAGCTCCTCCGGCGGCAGTAGCACAGATACGCAGTATTTT.

The chain combines TRBV14 with TRBJ1-1; no firm D call. The germline V gene has CDR1 SGHDN and CDR2 FVKESK. This CDR3 region has 15 residues. V lost 7 bases, J lost 2 bases, and 17 bases lay in between. The CDR3 loop is CASTLTGDYNTEAFF. The CDR3 DNA follows: TGTGCCAGCACCCTTACCGGGGATTATAACACTGAAGCTTTCTTT.

This clone occurred once. The rearrangement links TRBV5-1 to TRBJ2-3; 14 bases line up with TRBD2. V trimming: 0 bases; J trimming: 3 bases; junction bases outside the gene matches: 6. Germline V lookup: CDR1 SGHRS, CDR2 YFSETQ. CDR3 size: 18 residues. CDR3 in amino acids: CASSLGGLAGGPTDTQYF. CDR3 bases: TGCGCCAGCAGCTTGGGAGGACTAGCGGGGGGACCTACAGATACGCAGTATTTT.

The table lists this clone with a count of one. V and J are TRBV6-5 and TRBJ1-2; TRBD1 aligns across 9 bases. Germline V gives CDR1 MNHEY, CDR2 SVGAGI. The junction had 7 bases not matched to a gene; V was cut back by 9 bases and J by 5 bases. This CDR3 comprises 13 residues. CDR3 protein: CASYSGTGYGYTF. The CDR3 coding sequence is TGTGCCAGTTATTCCGGGACAGGGTATGGCTACACCTTC.

The chain joins TRBV5-1 to TRBJ1-1; TRBD1 aligns across 8 bases. Germline CDR1 SGHRS, CDR2 YFSETQ. The CDR3 loop spans 17 amino acids. The V gene end was trimmed by 4 bases and the J gene end by 0 bases; junction bases not matched to a gene: 11. CDR3 nucleotide sequence: TGCGCCAGCAGCCCGAGGACAGGGCCAGGGGTGAACACTGAAGCTTTCTTT. It yields the protein CASSPRTGPGVNTEAFF. Full variable domain (remainder filled in from reference TRBV5-1 and TRBJ1-1): KAGVTQTPRYLIKTRGQQVTLSCSPISGHRSVSWYQQTPGQGLQFLFEYFSETQRNKGNFPGRFSGRQFSNSRSEMNVSTLELGDSALYLCASSPRTGPGVNTEAFFGQGTRLTVV.

This clone occurred once. The chain carries TRBV18 and TRBJ2-1, with D perhaps TRBD2 (6 bases). The V end lost 2 bases, the J end lost 3 bases, and 14 bases lay between the germline ends. This CDR3 spans 16 amino acids. CDR1 and CDR2 from the germline V gene are KGHSH and LQKENI. CDR3 in DNA: TGTGCCAGCTCACCAGATGTGGCGGGGCGCTACAATGAGCAGTTCTTC. This gives the protein CASSPDVAGRYNEQFF.

The V gene is TRBV7-8, the J gene TRBJ1-4; TRBD1 matches at 9 bases. V was clipped by 5 bases and J by 7 bases; unmatched bases: 8. The CDR3 has 15 residues. Germline V gene lookup returns CDR1 SGHVS and CDR2 FQNEAQ. Written as DNA, the CDR3 is TGTGCCAGCAGCCCACTGGGACAGGGCGCTGAAAAACTGTTTTTT. Translated: CASSPLGQGAEKLFF.

The rearrangement links TRBV21-1 to TRBJ1-2; TRBD1, the table's D call, lacks a check against the DNA. TRBV21-1 is classified as a pseudogene. The CDR3 runs to 14 residues. CDR3 loop: CAGRQGAFLYGYTF. For the CDR3, the DNA is TGTGCCGGACGACAGGGAGCCTTTCTCTATGGCTACACCTTC.

The rearrangement links TRBV7-3 to TRBJ1-4; D possibly corresponds to TRBD1 (6 bases). The V end lost 1 base, the J end lost 4 bases, and 19 bases lay between the germline ends. This CDR3 comprises 18 residues. Germline V gene sequence: CDR1 SGHTA, CDR2 FQGTGA. The CDR3 loop is CASSLMAGGQVHNEKLFF. CDR3 nucleotides: TGTGCCAGCAGCTTAATGGCCGGGGGGCAGGTTCATAATGAAAAACTGTTTTTT. Filled out from reference TRBV7-3 and TRBJ1-4, the complete variable domain reads GAGVSQTPSNKVTEKGKYVELRCDPISGHTALYWYRQSLGQGPEFLIYFQGTGAADDSGLPNDRFFAVRPEGSVSTLKIQRTERGDSAVYLCASSLMAGGQVHNEKLFFGSGTQLSVL.

The CDR3 region is CASSAAQGRGGDETQYF. As DNA, the CDR3 is TGTGCCAGCAGCGCCGCGCAAGGCCGGGGGGGAGATGAGACCCAGTACTTC. This chain uses TRBV13 with TRBJ2-5; 8 nucleotides match TRBD2. Losses at the gene ends were 5 bases for V and 5 bases for J; bases not matched to a gene: 16. The CDR3 covers 17 residues. Germline V gene sequence: CDR1 PRHDT, CDR2 FYEKMQ (reference sequence).

A word on this clone: Other DNA sequences in this sample translate to the same CDR3. The chain links TRBV6-5 to TRBJ1-5; D may be TRBD1 (5 bases). The CDR3 is 15 residues long. Germline V gene sequence: CDR1 MNHEY, CDR2 SVGAGI. The V gene lost 0 bases and the J gene lost 2 bases, with 8 bases spanning the gap. CDR3 nucleotide sequence: TGTGCCAGCAGTTACTCAGGAGGGGGCAATCAGCCCCAGCATTTT. Translating gives CASSYSGGGNQPQHF.